This T cell receptor beta chain came from a study of OX40 agonist ivuxolimab in advanced cancers. Study background: Six ivuxolimab dose levels, 0.01 to 10 mg/kg, were given intravenously every 2 weeks. Whole-study findings and limits: CD8+ T cells showed, on average, more clonal expansion than CD4+ cells.

Comment on this clone: Its antigen remains unidentified.

The V gene's germline CDR1 is MNHEY and CDR2 SMNVEV (reference sequence). The CDR3 is 14 amino acids. Deletions cut 5 bases from V and 2 bases from J, with 13 bases between. The repertoire was sequenced with immunoSEQ multiplex PCR; TCRdb's copy has only in-frame clones and lacks some. The sample contains about 52,000 clones, roughly nine tenths of which appear only once. The rearrangement joins TRBV27 to TRBJ2-7; D is undetermined. The clonotype originates from an adult with an advanced solid tumor such as melanoma, head and neck, liver or kidney cancer. Sequencing was performed on CD4+ or CD8+ T cells sorted from blood, taken in a trial of the OX40 agonist ivuxolimab. CDR3 protein: CASSNSGQAYEQYF. The CDR3 nucleotides are TGTGCCAGCAGTAACTCTGGGCAAGCCTACGAGCAGTACTTC.